Reported below is one T cell receptor (beta chain). These data belong to a study of PD-L1 blockade in urothelial cancer. Study at large: Analyzed time points were 3 weeks (second dose) and 6 weeks after therapy began.

As to time point: peripheral blood 6 weeks after treatment start. Here immunoSEQ multiplex PCR was the method, and the copy in TCRdb shows in-frame clones only, minus some. The repertoire consists of roughly 120,000 clones, with around 89% occurring once and the leading ten covering more than 1.5%. Germline-derived CDR1 and CDR2 are SGHTA and FQGNSA. The CDR3 is 14 residues long. V dropped 4 bases and J dropped 0 bases, with 9 bases sitting between them. Source: PBMCs, taken around atezolizumab (anti-PD-L1) treatment. This TCR derives from a man aged 55-75 years with urothelial cancer. The chain couples TRBV7-2 to TRBJ2-5; D unclear. DNA of the CDR3: TGTGCCAGCAGCTCGAGCCTGTACCAAGAGACCCAGTACTTC. Translating gives CASSSSLYQETQYF.